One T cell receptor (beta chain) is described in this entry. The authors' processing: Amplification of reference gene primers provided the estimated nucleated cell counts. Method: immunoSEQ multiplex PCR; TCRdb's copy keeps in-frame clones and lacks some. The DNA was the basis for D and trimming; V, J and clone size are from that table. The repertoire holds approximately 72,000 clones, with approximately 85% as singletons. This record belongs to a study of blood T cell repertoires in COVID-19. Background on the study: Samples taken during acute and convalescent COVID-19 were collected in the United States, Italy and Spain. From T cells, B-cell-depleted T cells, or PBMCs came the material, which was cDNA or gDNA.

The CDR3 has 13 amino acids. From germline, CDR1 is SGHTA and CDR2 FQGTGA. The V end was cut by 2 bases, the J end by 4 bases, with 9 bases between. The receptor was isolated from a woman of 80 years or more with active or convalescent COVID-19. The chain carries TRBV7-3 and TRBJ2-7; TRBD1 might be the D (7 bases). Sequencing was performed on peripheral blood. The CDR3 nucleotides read TGTGCCAGCAGCTTACAGGGGGGTTACGAGCAGTACTTC. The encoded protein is CASSLQGGYEQYF.